The present T cell receptor beta chain was sequenced within a study of PD-L1 blockade in urothelial cancer. Study-level background: In terms of prior chemotherapy, patients had received 0 to 3 regimens. Per blood sample, T cells had a median of 141,255.

Germline assignment: CDR1 KGHSH and CDR2 LQKENI. This CDR3 contains 15 residues. V lost 3 bases to trimming and J lost 3 bases; unmatched junction nucleotides: 7. TCRdb's copy holds only in-frame clones and misses some; the assay was immunoSEQ multiplex PCR. The data contain tens of thousands of clones, about 87% of them singletons. This clone appeared a single time. The material was PBMCs, obtained around atezolizumab (anti-PD-L1) treatment. The receptor comes from a man aged 45-60 years with urothelial cancer. The V and J genes are TRBV18 and TRBJ1-1, with 7 nucleotides matching TRBD1. As DNA, the CDR3 is TGTGCCAGCTCACCCTTACGCGACAGGGACACTGAAGCTTTCTTT. Encoded protein: CASSPLRDRDTEAFF.